The following is a T cell receptor beta chain sequence with its context. The data were obtained in a study of shared clonotypes between healthy human individuals. Using immunoSEQ multiplex PCR, the repertoire was profiled, and TCRdb retains in-frame clones only, with some absent. The sample gives fewer than 3 million clones, less than 95% of which show up once; 0.3% to 0.45% is in the top ten. The ends were cut back, 4 bases at V and 5 bases at J, with 17 bases in the middle. This CDR3 has 16 residues. Per the germline V gene, CDR1 is MNHNS and CDR2 is SASEGT. Donors had no recently reported acute infections or vaccinations and were HIV-negative.

This receptor was identified in a man between 18 and 29 years old in good health. Some clones in this sample may be carry-over from other donors' samples. What was sequenced was naive CD4+ T cells from PBMCs. Subset meaning: CD45RA+ positively selected. The chain has TRBV6-1 and TRBJ2-2, with D perhaps being TRBD1 or TRBD2 (6 bases each). The CDR3 reads CASSGRRGVGTGELFF. CDR3 coding DNA: TGTGCCAGCAGTGGTCGTAGGGGGGTAGGGACCGGGGAGCTGTTTTTT.